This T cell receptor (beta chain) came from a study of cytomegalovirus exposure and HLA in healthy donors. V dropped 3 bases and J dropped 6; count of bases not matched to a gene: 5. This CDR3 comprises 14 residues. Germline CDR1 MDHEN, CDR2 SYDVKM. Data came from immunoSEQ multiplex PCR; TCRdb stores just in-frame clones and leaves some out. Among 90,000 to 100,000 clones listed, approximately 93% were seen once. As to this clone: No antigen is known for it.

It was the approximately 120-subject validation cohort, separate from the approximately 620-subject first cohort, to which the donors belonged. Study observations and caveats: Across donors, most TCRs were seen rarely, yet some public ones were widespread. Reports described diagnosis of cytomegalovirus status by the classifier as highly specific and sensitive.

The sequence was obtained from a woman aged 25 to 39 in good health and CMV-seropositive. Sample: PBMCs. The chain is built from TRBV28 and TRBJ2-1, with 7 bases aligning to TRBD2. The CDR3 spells CASSFGGSGNEQFF. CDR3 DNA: TGTGCCAGCAGTTTTGGCGGGAGCGGCAATGAGCAGTTCTTC.